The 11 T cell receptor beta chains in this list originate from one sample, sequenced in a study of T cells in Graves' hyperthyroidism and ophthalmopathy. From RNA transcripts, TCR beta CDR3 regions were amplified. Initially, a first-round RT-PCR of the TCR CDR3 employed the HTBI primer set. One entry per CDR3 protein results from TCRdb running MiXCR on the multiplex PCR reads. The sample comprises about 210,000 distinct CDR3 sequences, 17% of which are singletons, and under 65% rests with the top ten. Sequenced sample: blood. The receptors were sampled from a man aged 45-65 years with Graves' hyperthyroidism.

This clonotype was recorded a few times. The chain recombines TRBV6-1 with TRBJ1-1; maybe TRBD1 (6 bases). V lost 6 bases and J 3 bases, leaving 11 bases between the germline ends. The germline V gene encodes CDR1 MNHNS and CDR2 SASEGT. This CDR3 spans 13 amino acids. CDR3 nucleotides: TGTGCCAGCAGATCAGGGGAGTACACTGAAGCTTTCTTT. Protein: CASRSGEYTEAFF.

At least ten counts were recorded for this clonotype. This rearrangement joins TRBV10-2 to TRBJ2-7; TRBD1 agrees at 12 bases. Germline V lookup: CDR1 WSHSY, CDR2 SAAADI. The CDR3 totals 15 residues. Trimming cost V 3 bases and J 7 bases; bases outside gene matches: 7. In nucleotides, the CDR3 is TGCGCCAGCAGTGACCCGGGACAGGGGGCTTGGGAGCAGTACTTC. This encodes CASSDPGQGAWEQYF.

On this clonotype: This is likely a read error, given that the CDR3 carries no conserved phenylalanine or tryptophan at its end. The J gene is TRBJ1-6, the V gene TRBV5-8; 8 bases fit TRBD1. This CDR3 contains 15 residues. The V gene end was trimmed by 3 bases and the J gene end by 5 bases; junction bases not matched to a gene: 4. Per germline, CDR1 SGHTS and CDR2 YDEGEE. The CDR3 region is CASSWGTGDNSPLHS. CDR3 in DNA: TGTGCCAGCAGCTGGGGGACAGGAGATAATTCACCCCTCCACTCT.

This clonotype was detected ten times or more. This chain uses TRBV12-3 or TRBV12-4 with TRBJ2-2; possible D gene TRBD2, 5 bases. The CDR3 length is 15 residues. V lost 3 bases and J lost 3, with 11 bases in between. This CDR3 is CASSLRAGDTGELFF. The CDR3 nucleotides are TGTGCCAGCAGTTTGAGGGCAGGCGACACCGGGGAGCTGTTTTTT.

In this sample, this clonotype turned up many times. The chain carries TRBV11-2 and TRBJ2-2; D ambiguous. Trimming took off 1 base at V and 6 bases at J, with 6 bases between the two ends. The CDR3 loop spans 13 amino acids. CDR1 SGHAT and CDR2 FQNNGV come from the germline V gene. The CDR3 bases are TGTGCCAGCAGCTTAGTTATCGCCGGGGAGCTGTTTTTT. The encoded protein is CASSLVIAGELFF.

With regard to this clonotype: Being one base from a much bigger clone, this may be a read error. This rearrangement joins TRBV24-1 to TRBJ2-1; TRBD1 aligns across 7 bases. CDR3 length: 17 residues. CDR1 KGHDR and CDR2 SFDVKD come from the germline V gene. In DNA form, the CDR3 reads TGTGCCGCCAGTGATATCACCGGGACAGACCTTTCCAATGAGCAGTTCTTC. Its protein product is CAASDITGTDLSNEQFF.

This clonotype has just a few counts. CDR3 DNA sequence: TGTGCCAGCAGCTTACGGCAGACAAACACCGGGGAGCTGTTTTTT. Translating it yields CASSLRQTNTGELFF. The chain employs TRBV7-2 and TRBJ2-2; no firm D call. This CDR3 contains 15 residues. From germline, CDR1 is SGHTA and CDR2 FQGNSA. V lost 2 bases and J lost 2, with 9 bases in between.

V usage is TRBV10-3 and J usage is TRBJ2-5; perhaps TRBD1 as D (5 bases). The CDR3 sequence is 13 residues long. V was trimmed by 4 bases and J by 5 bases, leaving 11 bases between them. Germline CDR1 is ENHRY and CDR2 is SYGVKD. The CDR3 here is CAISAGWAETQYF. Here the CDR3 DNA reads TGTGCCATCAGTGCAGGGTGGGCGGAGACCCAGTACTTC.

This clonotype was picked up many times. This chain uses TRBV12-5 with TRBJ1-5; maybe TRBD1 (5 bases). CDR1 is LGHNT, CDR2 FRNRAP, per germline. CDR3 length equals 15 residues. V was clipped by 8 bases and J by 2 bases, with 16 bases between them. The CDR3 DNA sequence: TGTGCTAGTAACTCCCAGGGAGGGGGCAATCAGCCCCAGCATTTT. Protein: CASNSQGGGNQPQHF.

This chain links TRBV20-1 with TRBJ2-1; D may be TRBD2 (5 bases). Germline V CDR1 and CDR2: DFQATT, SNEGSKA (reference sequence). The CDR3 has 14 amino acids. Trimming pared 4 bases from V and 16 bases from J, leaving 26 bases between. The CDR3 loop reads CSAKDHGISPVAFF. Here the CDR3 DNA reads TGCAGTGCTAAGGATCACGGGATCTCCCCCGTGGCTTTCTTC.

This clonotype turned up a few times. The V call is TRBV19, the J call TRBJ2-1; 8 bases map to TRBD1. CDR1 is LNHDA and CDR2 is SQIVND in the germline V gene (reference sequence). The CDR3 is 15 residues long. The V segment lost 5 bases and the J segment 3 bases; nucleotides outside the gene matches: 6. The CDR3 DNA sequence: TGTGCCAGTAGTCAAACCGGGACAGGCTACAATGAGCAGTTCTTC. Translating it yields CASSQTGTGYNEQFF.